The following is a T cell receptor (beta chain) sequence with its context. What it binds is not known. An input of 0.5 to 1 ug of RNA was subjected to reverse transcription using random hexamers. The amplification used immunoSEQ multiplex PCR on TCR beta CDR3; it spanned 54 Vbeta and 13 Jbeta. Each CDR3 protein is one row after TCRdb ran MiXCR on the immunoSEQ multiplex PCR reads. The sample includes approximately 140,000 distinct CDR3 sequences, 75% to 90% of them seen just once. The data derive from a study of CD8 T cells in Susac syndrome. Study-wide results and caveats: The study acknowledged a relatively small number of individuals in its TCR sequencing and HLA analysis.

CD8+ and CD4+ T cells circulating in blood were sequenced for TCR beta. TEMRA cells were FACS-enriched, with CD8+ and CD4+ T cells isolated negatively. Germline V CDR1 and CDR2: SGDLS, YYNGEE. This CDR3 region has 14 residues. V lost 4 bases and J lost 0, with 10 bases in between. The origin of this receptor is a human donor with multiple sclerosis. Source material: CD8+ T cells from PBMCs. V and J are TRBV9 and TRBJ1-1, with D unresolved. This CDR3 reads CASSPRMMNTEAFF. The CDR3 nucleotides read TGTGCCAGCAGCCCACGGATGATGAACACTGAAGCTTTCTTT.